The 28 T cell receptor beta chains below all came from one sample that was sequenced in a study of blood T cell repertoires in COVID-19. This table comes from immunoSEQ multiplex PCR, and its TCRdb copy is limited to in-frame clones, with some not included. The sample records roughly 20,000 clones, 89% being singletons. Sequenced: peripheral blood. These TCRs come from a human donor in a cohort sampled during active COVID-19.

The chain couples TRBV28 to TRBJ2-7; 10 bases line up with TRBD1. The CDR3 covers 15 residues. Germline CDR1 MDHEN, CDR2 SYDVKM. V shed 6 bases, J shed 3 bases, and the junction held 8 bases outside the gene matches. The chain's CDR3 is CASRFDRGRFYEQYF. In DNA form, the CDR3 reads TGTGCCAGCAGGTTTGACAGGGGGCGCTTCTACGAGCAGTACTTC.

In this sample, this clone turned up once. This chain links TRBV10-1 with TRBJ2-3; 9 bases agree with TRBD1. The V segment lost 1 base and the J segment 2 bases; nucleotides outside the gene matches: 4. The germline V gene has CDR1 WNHNN and CDR2 SYGVQD (reference sequence). This CDR3 contains 16 residues. CDR3 region: CASSEFTGGPTDTQYF. CDR3 in DNA: TGCGCCAGCAGTGAGTTCACAGGGGGCCCCACAGATACGCAGTATTTT.

The gene calls are TRBV6-4 and TRBJ1-3; D is unresolved. The germline CDR1 and CDR2 sequences are MRHNA and SNTAGT. V was trimmed by 7 bases and J by 0 bases, leaving 4 bases between them. The CDR3 is 12 amino acids. Here the CDR3 DNA reads TGTGCCAGCATCGGCTCTGGAAACACCATATATTTT. It translates to CASIGSGNTIYF.

This chain links TRBV11-2 with TRBJ2-2, with D possibly TRBD1 on 5 matching bases. This CDR3 contains 14 residues. Germline loops: CDR1 SGHAT, CDR2 FQNNGV. With 1 base removed from V and 5 bases from J, the gap between germline ends came to 8 bases. CDR3 sequence: CASSLGAGTGELFF. In DNA form, the CDR3 reads TGTGCCAGCAGCTTAGGAGCAGGGACCGGGGAGCTGTTTTTT. Full variable domain (rest looked up from reference TRBV11-2 and TRBJ2-2): EAGVAQSPRYKIIEKRQSVAFWCNPISGHATLYWYQQILGQGPKLLIQFQNNGVVDDSQLPKDRFSAERLKGVDSTLKIQPAKLEDSAVYLCASSLGAGTGELFFGEGSRLTVL.

The chain uses TRBV13 and TRBJ2-7; D gene uncertain. V was shortened by 4 bases and J by 2 bases, with 6 bases between the two germline ends. The CDR3 has 12 residues. Per the germline V gene, CDR1 is PRHDT and CDR2 is FYEKMQ (reference sequence). The CDR3 bases are TGTGCCAGCAGCTCACACGCCTACGAGCAGTACTTC. Protein: CASSSHAYEQYF.

The V call is TRBV28, the J call TRBJ1-2, with D maybe TRBD1 (5 bases). This CDR3 has 15 amino acids. In germline, CDR1 is MDHEN, CDR2 SYDVKM. Trimming stripped 6 bases from V and 4 bases from J, with 18 bases between. CDR3 coding DNA: TGTGCCAGCAGAGGACCGGCAGGGATAGGCTATGGCTACACCTTC. As protein: CASRGPAGIGYGYTF.

This chain joins TRBV6-1 and TRBJ2-5; TRBD1 matches 10 bases. The CDR3 sequence is 17 residues long. The junction had 12 bases not matched to a gene; V was cut back by 3 bases and J by 5 bases. CDR1 is MNHNS and CDR2 is SASEGT in the germline V gene. The CDR3 DNA reads TGTGCCAGCAGTGAGGGGGGACAGGGGTTCGGAGTTGAGACCCAGTACTTC. It codes for CASSEGGQGFGVETQYF.

The CDR3 is CASSRLQDRAAYNEQFF. Here the CDR3 DNA reads TGCGCCAGCAGCCGACTTCAGGACAGGGCCGCCTACAATGAGCAGTTCTTC. J is TRBJ2-1 and V is TRBV5-1; TRBD1 matches at 8 bases. Germline CDR1 reads SGHRS; CDR2 reads YFSETQ. CDR3 length equals 17 residues. The trim removed 4 bases at V and 2 bases at J, leaving 11 bases unmatched. The full variable domain, rest sourced from reference TRBV5-1 and TRBJ2-1, is KAGVTQTPRYLIKTRGQQVTLSCSPISGHRSVSWYQQTPGQGLQFLFEYFSETQRNKGNFPGRFSGRQFSNSRSEMNVSTLELGDSALYLCASSRLQDRAAYNEQFFGPGTRLTVL.

The V and J genes are TRBV6-5 and TRBJ1-1; 8 bases agree with TRBD1. The germline V gene has CDR1 MNHEY and CDR2 SVGAGI. With V trimmed by 2 bases and J by 4 bases, 0 bases remained unmatched. There are 13 residues in the CDR3. The CDR3 loop reads CASSYGQGTEAFF. CDR3 nucleotides: TGTGCCAGCAGTTACGGACAGGGCACTGAAGCTTTCTTT.

This rearrangement joins TRBV27 to TRBJ2-2, with D unclear. Germline CDR1 and CDR2: MNHEY and SMNVEV (reference sequence). The V end was cut by 3 bases, the J end by 2 bases, with 4 bases between. CDR3 size: 13 residues. CDR3 in DNA: TGTGCCAGCAGTTTTGGCAACACCGGGGAGCTGTTTTTT. It translates to CASSFGNTGELFF.

J is TRBJ2-4 and V is TRBV19, with D tentatively TRBD1 (6 bases). From germline, CDR1 is LNHDA and CDR2 SQIVND (reference sequence). This CDR3 has 13 residues. The germline V and J ends were trimmed by 2 bases and 9 bases, with 11 bases remaining between them. The DNA of the CDR3 is TGTGCCAGTAGTATACAGGGGTTTGGCATTCAGTACTTC. Translation: CASSIQGFGIQYF.

The chain has TRBV19 and TRBJ2-2; 7 bases match TRBD1. There are 16 residues in the CDR3. Germline V CDR1 and CDR2: LNHDA, SQIVND (reference sequence). V was clipped by 3 bases and J by 6 bases; unmatched bases: 10. This CDR3 reads CASSIPGGPVSGELFF. The CDR3 bases are TGTGCCAGTAGTATCCCAGGGGGTCCAGTTTCCGGGGAGCTGTTTTTT.

CDR3 loop: CASSWGGGLPEAFF. For the CDR3, the DNA is TGTGCCAGTAGTTGGGGGGGAGGTCTCCCTGAAGCTTTCTTT. V is TRBV19 and J is TRBJ1-1; D is possibly TRBD1 (5 bases). There are 14 residues in the CDR3. The ends were cut back, 5 bases at V and 6 bases at J, with 16 bases in the middle. Germline V lookup: CDR1 LNHDA, CDR2 SQIVND (reference sequence).

The chain links TRBV3-1 (or the pseudogene TRBV3-2) to TRBJ2-1, with TRBD2 matching over 9 bases. J was trimmed by 7 bases and V by 1 base; bases with no gene match: 14. Germline V CDR1 and CDR2: LGHDT, YNNKEL (reference sequence). The CDR3 is 18 residues long. The CDR3 nucleotides are TGTGCCAGCAGCCAAGCGAATCTTTTAGCGGGAGTTAGTAATGAGCAGTTCTTC. Protein product: CASSQANLLAGVSNEQFF.

The chain employs TRBV10-1 and TRBJ1-1; no reliable D call. V was cut by 0 bases and J by 0 bases, with 5 bases left in between. Germline CDR1 WNHNN, CDR2 SYGVQD (reference sequence). The CDR3 extends over 14 amino acids. The CDR3, as DNA: TGCGCCAGCAGTGAGTCGGCTCTGAACACTGAAGCTTTCTTT. It codes for CASSESALNTEAFF.

This rearrangement joins TRBV12-2 to TRBJ1-4; the table gives TRBD1 as D, unverified against the DNA. TRBV12-2 represents a pseudogene. This CDR3 contains 16 residues. CDR3 protein: CASRLARWQGREKLFF. The CDR3 bases are TGTGCAAGTCGCTTAGCAAGATGGCAGGGTCGGGAAAAACTGTTTTTT.

This clone has only a few counts. The chain uses TRBV7-9 and TRBJ1-2; TRBD1 matches 10 bases. The junction had 7 bases not matched to a gene; V was cut back by 5 bases and J by 4 bases. The CDR3 has 15 amino acids. Germline V lookup: CDR1 SEHNR, CDR2 FQNEAQ (reference sequence). The CDR3 region is CASSADRGQIYGYTF. The CDR3 coding sequence is TGTGCCAGCAGCGCAGACAGGGGGCAGATCTATGGCTACACCTTC. Filled out from reference TRBV7-9 and TRBJ1-2, the complete variable domain reads DTGVSQNPRHKITKRGQNVTFRCDPISEHNRLYWYRQTLGQGPEFLTYFQNEAQLEKSRLLSDRFSAERPKGSFSTLEIQRTEQGDSAMYLCASSADRGQIYGYTFGSGTRLTVV.

J is TRBJ1-5 and V is TRBV2; D may be TRBD1 (5 bases). Germline values: CDR1 SNHLY, CDR2 FYNNEI. The CDR3 covers 15 residues. V dropped 5 bases and J dropped 2 bases, with 13 bases sitting between them. Here the CDR3 reads CASSRETGGNQPQHF. The CDR3 coding sequence is TGTGCCAGCAGTAGGGAAACGGGGGGCAATCAGCCCCAGCATTTT.

This clone was seen just once. This chain uses TRBV3-1 (or the pseudogene TRBV3-2) with TRBJ1-1; D gene uncertain. Per the germline V gene, CDR1 is LGHDT and CDR2 is YNNKEL (reference sequence). This CDR3 comprises 12 residues. V was cut by 4 bases and J by 11 bases, with 14 bases left in between. CDR3 amino acids: CASSPTAGVAFF. The CDR3 coding sequence is TGTGCCAGCAGCCCAACTGCCGGGGTGGCTTTCTTT.

The chain has TRBV11-2 and TRBJ1-1; a possible D gene is TRBD1 (6 bases). CDR3 length: 14 amino acids. The germline V gene encodes CDR1 SGHAT and CDR2 FQNNGV. The ends were cut back, 1 base at V and 4 bases at J, with 10 bases in the middle. In DNA, the CDR3 is TGTGCCAGCAGCTTAGCCAGGGGTGGCACTGAAGCTTTCTTT. It codes for CASSLARGGTEAFF.

The chain uses TRBV7-9 and TRBJ1-4; TRBD1 agrees at 12 bases. CDR3 length equals 17 residues. V trimming: 1 base; J trimming: 8 bases; junction bases outside the gene matches: 8. The germline V gene encodes CDR1 SEHNR and CDR2 FQNEAQ (reference sequence). The CDR3 reads CASSLVGTGGVVEKLFF. The CDR3 bases are TGTGCCAGCAGCTTAGTCGGGACAGGGGGCGTCGTGGAAAAACTGTTTTTT.

This clone has just one count. J is TRBJ2-7 and V is TRBV12-3 or TRBV12-4; a weak D match, TRBD1 (6 bases). The ends were cut back, 4 bases at V and 3 bases at J, with 10 bases in the middle. This CDR3 comprises 13 residues. The CDR3 DNA reads TGTGCCAGCAGTTGGGACACGTACTACGAGCAGTACTTC. It yields the protein CASSWDTYYEQYF.

This sequence joins TRBV5-4 and TRBJ2-7; 7 bases agree with TRBD2. In germline, CDR1 is SGHNT, CDR2 YYREEE (reference sequence). The CDR3 consists of 14 residues. V shed 3 bases, J shed 4 bases, and the junction held 7 bases outside the gene matches. The CDR3 region is CASSWGGNRYEQYF. The CDR3, as DNA: TGTGCCAGCAGCTGGGGGGGAAACCGGTACGAGCAGTACTTC.

J is TRBJ2-7 and V is TRBV27; 15 positions agree with TRBD2. The trim removed 5 bases at V and 7 bases at J, leaving 3 bases unmatched. The CDR3 has 14 amino acids. The V gene's germline CDR1 is MNHEY and CDR2 SMNVEV (reference sequence). The CDR3 nucleotides are TGTGCCAGCAGTCCTGGGACTAGCGGGAGGGAGCAGTACTTC. This sequence encodes CASSPGTSGREQYF.

The chain is built from TRBV4-2 and TRBJ2-7, with 7 bases fitting TRBD2. The CDR3 is made up of 16 amino acids. V lost 0 bases and J lost 2; bases outside the gene matches: 7. Germline CDR1 is LGHNA and CDR2 is YNFKEQ. This CDR3 reads CASSQDTLAAPYEQYF. In DNA, the CDR3 is TGTGCCAGCAGCCAAGATACCCTAGCGGCTCCCTACGAGCAGTACTTC.

This chain connects TRBV7-9 to TRBJ2-1; 9 bases are a match to TRBD2. The CDR3 runs 16 residues. Unmatched junction bases numbered 8, after V lost 5 bases and J lost 3 bases. Looked up from germline, CDR1 is SEHNR and CDR2 is FQNEAQ (reference sequence). The CDR3 nucleotides read TGTGCCAGCAGCCATAAAGCGGGGGGATACTACAATGAGCAGTTCTTC. Residues: CASSHKAGGYYNEQFF.

With respect to this clone: A read error may account for a junction end that differs from germline. The same CDR3 also results from other DNA sequences found in this sample. The chain recombines TRBV5-1 with TRBJ1-1, with 7 positions matching TRBD1. CDR1 and CDR2 (germline): SGHRS, YFSETQ. The CDR3 is 16 amino acids. CDR3 sequence reads: CASSLTGVKTDTEAFF. The CDR3 nucleotides are TGCGCCAGCAGCTTGACAGGGGTCAAAACGGACACTGAAGCCTTCTTT.

In nucleotides, the CDR3 is TGTGCCAGCAGCCACCTAAGGGGCAGGGGGACAGATACGCAGTATTTT. Its protein product is CASSHLRGRGTDTQYF. The chain joins TRBV14 to TRBJ2-3; TRBD1 agrees at 7 bases. The V gene end was trimmed by 3 bases and the J gene end by 3 bases; junction bases not matched to a gene: 9. Germline CDR1 and CDR2: SGHDN and FVKESK. The CDR3 runs 16 residues.